The present TCR beta chain was sequenced within a study of blood T cell repertoires in COVID-19. Per the study methods: The authors estimated nucleated cell counts from reference gene primer amplification. Data came from immunoSEQ multiplex PCR; TCRdb stores just in-frame clones and leaves some out. V, J and clone size are those of that table, while D and trimming were read from the DNA. The table shows 120,000 or so clones, with less than 90% occurring only once. This CDR3 has 11 amino acids. V lost 3 bases and J 3 bases, leaving 3 bases between the germline ends. The germline V gene has CDR1 SQVTM and CDR2 ANQGSEA.

The sequenced material came from peripheral blood. The TCR comes from a man aged 70 or older with acute or convalescent COVID-19. This rearrangement joins TRBV29-1 to TRBJ1-3; D ambiguous. CDR3 nucleotides: TGCAGCGTTGACGGTGGAAACACCATATATTTT. Translation gives CSVDGGNTIYF.